This T cell receptor beta chain was sequenced in a study of OX40 agonist ivuxolimab in advanced cancers. Background for the entire study: Ivuxolimab was a fully human IgG2 agonistic monoclonal antibody targeting the costimulatory receptor OX40 (CD134). Intravenous ivuxolimab was administered to patients every 2 weeks at six dose levels: 0.01, 0.1, 0.3, 1.5, 3 and 10 mg/kg. Among the roughly 52 dose-escalation patients, about 19 had hepatocellular carcinoma, 15 or so melanoma, 9 renal cell carcinoma and 9 head and neck cancer. The dose-escalation cohort was roughly 83% male with a mean age of approximately 59 years, ranging from roughly 23 to 85. Patients were allowed to have had prior anti-PD-1, anti-PD-L1 or anti-CTLA-4 therapy, and approximately 40% of the dose-escalation patients had previously received checkpoint inhibitors. Three dose-escalation patients achieved partial responses, one with hepatocellular carcinoma and two with cutaneous melanoma. The purpose of peripheral TCRbeta sequencing was to test whether ivuxolimab changed TCR sequence diversity and led to clonal T-cell expansion. The paper describes the monotherapy dose-escalation part (N ≈ 52 patients) of the phase I trial of ivuxolimab.

Genomic DNA was extracted from sorted cells for sequencing of the TCRbeta CDR3 region. The immunoSEQ Assay was used to sequence the TCRbeta CDR3 regions. Imported from immuneACCESS, the table was reduced by TCRdb to in-frame sequences with V and J called. These copies leave out some clones; in studies compared against another copy, an unresolved V gene accounts for under half, and the cause of the remainder is not known. In all, the sample holds about 66,000 clones, and 88% of those were seen once. The biggest ten clones account for 0.67% of the sample. Study-wide conclusions, independent of this receptor: After ivuxolimab, expanded clones were on average more numerous among CD8+ T cells than among CD4+ T cells. Clonal expansion of both CD4+ and CD8+ blood T cells was observed from baseline to week 6 at doses 0.1 to 3.0 mg/kg. Low levels of normalized T-cell clonal expansion were also seen in some nonresponding patients. The antigen specificity of the peripheral T cells that underwent clonal expansion was not determined. In partial responders in the 0.1-3.0 mg/kg groups, normalized peripheral clonal expansion was found to be among the lowest, especially among CD8+ T cells.

Patients with a history of autoimmune disease or receiving systemic immunosuppression were excluded from the trial. Peripheral blood for TCR sequencing was collected from all dose cohorts at baseline, on cycle 4 day 1, and on cycle 7 day 1. Samples were obtained from an open-label, multicenter, first-in-human phase I dose-escalation trial of ivuxolimab. Adults with locally advanced or metastatic head and neck squamous cell, hepatocellular, melanoma or renal cell carcinoma were enrolled in the trial. Before TCR sequencing, CD4+ T cells and CD8+ T cells from peripheral blood were sorted into separate populations. This clone was seen more than once but under ten times. Its binding antigen is unknown. It has no much larger one-base neighbor in the sample; base qualities were not kept. In the germline V gene, CDR1 corresponds to SGHRS and CDR2 to YFSETQ. The trim is 3 bases for V and 10 bases for J, with a gap of 19 bases between the germline ends. The CDR3, from cysteine to phenylalanine, totals 14 residues. Here the CDR3 DNA is all that survives: 42 bases in frame from base 1.

This sequence originates from an adult with an advanced solid tumor such as melanoma, head and neck, liver or kidney cancer. The source was CD4+ or CD8+ T cells sorted from blood, collected in a trial of the OX40 agonist ivuxolimab. The sequence links TRBV5-1 to TRBJ1-1; the D gene is perhaps TRBD1, on 6 matching bases. The nucleotide sequence reads as follows: TGCGCCAGCAGCTCATTCGTTGGACAGACCTTAGCTTTCTTT. Translated, this is CASSSFVGQTLAFF. Full variable domain (CDR3 extended with the reference TRBV5-1 and TRBJ1-1 proteins): KAGVTQTPRYLIKTRGQQVTLSCSPISGHRSVSWYQQTPGQGLQFLFEYFSETQRNKGNFPGRFSGRQFSNSRSEMNVSTLELGDSALYLCASSSFVGQTLAFFGQGTRLTVV.